This T cell receptor (beta chain) was recovered during a study of blood T cell repertoires in COVID-19. Study summary: Sample material is recorded as cDNA or gDNA derived from T cells, B-cell-depleted T cells, or PBMCs.

Everyone who took part was roughly 18 to 89 years old, and they came from about two dozen US areas. Participant reports of clinical history set cohort assignment. The authors' processing: Cell counts per sample came from amplifying reference gene primers. Repertoires were generated with immunoSEQ multiplex PCR, while TCRdb's copy carries only in-frame clones and drops some. D and trimming come from the DNA, and the V and J calls and clone size come from that table. The table records fewer than 350,000 clones, about 85% of them present only once. Sequencing input: PBMCs or T cells enriched from blood (not recorded which). The TCR originated in a woman between 25 and 40 years old who had been exposed to COVID-19.

The chain's CDR3 is CASSLVSGERGEQYF. The DNA for the CDR3 is TGTGCCAGCAGCTTAGTTAGCGGGGAAAGGGGCGAGCAGTACTTC. The V gene is TRBV11-2, the J gene TRBJ2-7, with 8 positions matching TRBD2. Germline CDR1 and CDR2: SGHAT and FQNNGV. This CDR3 has 15 residues. Unmatched junction bases numbered 8, after V lost 1 base and J lost 6 bases. The full variable domain, with the rest looked up from reference TRBV11-2 and TRBJ2-7, is EAGVAQSPRYKIIEKRQSVAFWCNPISGHATLYWYQQILGQGPKLLIQFQNNGVVDDSQLPKDRFSAERLKGVDSTLKIQPAKLEDSAVYLCASSLVSGERGEQYFGPGTRLTVT.